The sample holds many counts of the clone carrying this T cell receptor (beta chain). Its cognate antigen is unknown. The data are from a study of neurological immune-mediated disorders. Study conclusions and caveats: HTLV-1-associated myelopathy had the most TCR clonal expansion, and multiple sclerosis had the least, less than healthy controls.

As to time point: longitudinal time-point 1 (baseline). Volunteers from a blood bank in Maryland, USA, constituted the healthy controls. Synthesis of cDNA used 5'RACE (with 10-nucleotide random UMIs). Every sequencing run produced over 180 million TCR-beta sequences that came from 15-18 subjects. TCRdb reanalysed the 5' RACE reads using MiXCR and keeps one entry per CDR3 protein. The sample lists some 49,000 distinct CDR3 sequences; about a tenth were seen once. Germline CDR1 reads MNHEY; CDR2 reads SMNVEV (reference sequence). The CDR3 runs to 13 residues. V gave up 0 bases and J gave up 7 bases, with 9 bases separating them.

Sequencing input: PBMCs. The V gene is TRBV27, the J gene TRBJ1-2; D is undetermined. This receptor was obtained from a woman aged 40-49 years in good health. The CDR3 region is CASSLSARSGYTF. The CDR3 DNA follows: TGTGCCAGCAGTTTATCGGCCAGGTCTGGCTACACCTTC.